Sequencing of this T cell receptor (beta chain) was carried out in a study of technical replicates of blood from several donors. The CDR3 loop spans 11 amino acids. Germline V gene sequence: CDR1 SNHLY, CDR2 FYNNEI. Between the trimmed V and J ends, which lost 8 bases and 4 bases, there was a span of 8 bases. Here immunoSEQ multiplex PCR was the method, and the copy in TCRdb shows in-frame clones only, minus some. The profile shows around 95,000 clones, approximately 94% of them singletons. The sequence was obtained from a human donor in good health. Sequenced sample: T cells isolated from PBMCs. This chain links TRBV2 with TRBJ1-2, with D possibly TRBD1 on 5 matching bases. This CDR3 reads CASPDSYGYTF. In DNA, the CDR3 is TGTGCCAGCCCCGACAGCTATGGCTACACCTTC.